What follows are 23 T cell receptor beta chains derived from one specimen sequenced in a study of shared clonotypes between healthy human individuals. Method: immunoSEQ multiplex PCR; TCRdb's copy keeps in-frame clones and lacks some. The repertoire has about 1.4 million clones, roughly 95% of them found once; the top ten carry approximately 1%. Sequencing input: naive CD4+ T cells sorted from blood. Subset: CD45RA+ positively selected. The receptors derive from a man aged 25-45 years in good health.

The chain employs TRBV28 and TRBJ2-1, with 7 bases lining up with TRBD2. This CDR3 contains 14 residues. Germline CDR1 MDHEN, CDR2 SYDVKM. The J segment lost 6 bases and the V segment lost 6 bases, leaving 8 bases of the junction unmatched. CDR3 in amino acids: CASSRTSGTNEQFF. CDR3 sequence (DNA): TGTGCCAGCAGCCGAACGAGCGGGACCAATGAGCAGTTCTTC.

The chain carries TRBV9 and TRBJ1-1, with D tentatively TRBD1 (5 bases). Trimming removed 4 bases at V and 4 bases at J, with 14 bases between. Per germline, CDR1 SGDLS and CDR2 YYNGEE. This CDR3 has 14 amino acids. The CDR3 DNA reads TGTGCCAGCAGCCCGCTAGTTCAGGGCACTGAAGCTTTCTTT. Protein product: CASSPLVQGTEAFF. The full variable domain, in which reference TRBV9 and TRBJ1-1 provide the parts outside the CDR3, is DSGVTQTPKHLITATGQRVTLRCSPRSGDLSVYWYQQSLDQGLQFLIQYYNGEERAKGNILERFSAQQFPDLHSELNLSSLELGDSALYFCASSPLVQGTEAFFGQGTRLTVV.

The CDR3 loop is CASGTSNTGELFF. CDR3 in DNA: TGTGCCAGCGGGACATCGAACACCGGGGAGCTGTTTTTT. The rearrangement uses TRBV7-3 and TRBJ2-2; weak D call: TRBD1 (6 bases). CDR1 SGHTA and CDR2 FQGTGA come from the germline V gene. The CDR3 is 13 amino acids. The ends were cut back, 8 bases at V and 0 bases at J, with 7 bases in the middle.

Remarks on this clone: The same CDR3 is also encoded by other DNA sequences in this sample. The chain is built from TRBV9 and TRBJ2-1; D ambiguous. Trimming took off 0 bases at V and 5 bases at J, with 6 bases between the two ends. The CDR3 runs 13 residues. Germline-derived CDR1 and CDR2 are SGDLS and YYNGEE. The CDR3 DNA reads TGTGCCAGCAGCGTAGTTGGCAACAATGAGCAGTTCTTC. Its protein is CASSVVGNNEQFF. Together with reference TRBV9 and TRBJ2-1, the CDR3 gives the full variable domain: DSGVTQTPKHLITATGQRVTLRCSPRSGDLSVYWYQQSLDQGLQFLIQYYNGEERAKGNILERFSAQQFPDLHSELNLSSLELGDSALYFCASSVVGNNEQFFGPGTRLTVL.

This CDR3 reads CASSVLPGPTEQYF. In DNA form, the CDR3 reads TGTGCCAGCAGTGTACTACCGGGACCTACTGAGCAGTACTTC. The J gene is TRBJ2-7, the V gene TRBV27; D tentatively reads TRBD1 or TRBD2 (5 bases each). CDR3 length equals 14 residues. The V end was cut by 5 bases, the J end by 7 bases, with 18 bases between. The germline V gene has CDR1 MNHEY and CDR2 SMNVEV (reference sequence).

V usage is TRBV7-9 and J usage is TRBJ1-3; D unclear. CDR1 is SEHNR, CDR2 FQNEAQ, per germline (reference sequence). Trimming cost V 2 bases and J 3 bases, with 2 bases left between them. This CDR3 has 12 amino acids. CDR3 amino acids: CASSLYGNTIYF. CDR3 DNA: TGTGCCAGCAGCTTATATGGAAACACCATATATTTT.

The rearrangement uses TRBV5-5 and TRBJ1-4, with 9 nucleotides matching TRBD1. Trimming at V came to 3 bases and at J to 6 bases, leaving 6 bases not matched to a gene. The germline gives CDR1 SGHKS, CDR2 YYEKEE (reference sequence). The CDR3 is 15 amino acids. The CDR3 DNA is TGTGCCAGCAGCTCGTACAGGGGGCTGGATGAAAAACTGTTTTTT. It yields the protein CASSSYRGLDEKLFF.

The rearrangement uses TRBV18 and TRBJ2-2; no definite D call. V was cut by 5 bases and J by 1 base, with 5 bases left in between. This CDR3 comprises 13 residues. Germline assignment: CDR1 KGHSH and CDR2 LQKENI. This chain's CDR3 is CASSDMNTGELFF. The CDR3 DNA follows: TGTGCCAGCTCAGACATGAACACCGGGGAGCTGTTTTTT.

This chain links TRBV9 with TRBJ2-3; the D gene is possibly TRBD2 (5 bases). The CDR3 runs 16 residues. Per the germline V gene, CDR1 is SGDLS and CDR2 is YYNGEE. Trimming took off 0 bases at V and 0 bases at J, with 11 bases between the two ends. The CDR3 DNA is TGTGCCAGCAGCGTAGGAGCTAGCCGAAGCACAGATACGCAGTATTTT. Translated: CASSVGASRSTDTQYF.

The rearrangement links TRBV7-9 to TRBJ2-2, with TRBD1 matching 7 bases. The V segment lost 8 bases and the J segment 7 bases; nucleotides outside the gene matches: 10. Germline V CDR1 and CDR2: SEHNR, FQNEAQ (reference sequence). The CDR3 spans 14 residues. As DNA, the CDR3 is TGTGCCAGCTCCCAGGACAGGTTCGGCGGGGAGCTGTTTTTT. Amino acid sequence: CASSQDRFGGELFF.

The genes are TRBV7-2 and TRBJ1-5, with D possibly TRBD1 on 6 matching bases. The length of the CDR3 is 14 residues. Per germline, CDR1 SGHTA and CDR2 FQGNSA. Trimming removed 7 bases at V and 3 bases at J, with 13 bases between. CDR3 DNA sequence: TGTGCCAGCAAGCACAGGGCGAACAATCAGCCCCAGCATTTT. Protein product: CASKHRANNQPQHF. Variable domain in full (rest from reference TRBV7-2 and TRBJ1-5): GAGVSQSPSNKVTEKGKDVELRCDPISGHTALYWYRQSLGQGLEFLIYFQGNSAPDKSGLPSDRFSAERTGGSVSTLTIQRTQQEDSAVYLCASKHRANNQPQHFGDGTRLSIL.

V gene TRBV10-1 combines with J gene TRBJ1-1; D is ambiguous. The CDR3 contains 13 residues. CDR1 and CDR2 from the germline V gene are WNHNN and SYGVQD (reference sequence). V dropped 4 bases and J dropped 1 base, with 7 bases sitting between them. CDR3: CASSVGSNTEAFF. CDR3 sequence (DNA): TGCGCCAGCAGTGTAGGTTCGAACACTGAAGCTTTCTTT.

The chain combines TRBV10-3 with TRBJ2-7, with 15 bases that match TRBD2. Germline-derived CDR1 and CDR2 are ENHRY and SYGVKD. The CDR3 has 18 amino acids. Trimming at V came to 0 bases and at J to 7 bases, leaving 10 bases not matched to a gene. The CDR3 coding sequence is TGTGCCATCAGTGAGTCCCGGACTAGCGGGAGGGCCCTCTGGGAGCAGTACTTC. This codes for CAISESRTSGRALWEQYF.

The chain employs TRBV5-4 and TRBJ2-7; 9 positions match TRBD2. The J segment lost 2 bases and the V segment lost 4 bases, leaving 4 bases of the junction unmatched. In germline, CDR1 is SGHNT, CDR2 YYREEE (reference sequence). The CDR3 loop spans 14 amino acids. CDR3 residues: CASSGERGAYEQYF. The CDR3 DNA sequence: TGTGCCAGCAGCGGCGAGCGGGGGGCCTACGAGCAGTACTTC.

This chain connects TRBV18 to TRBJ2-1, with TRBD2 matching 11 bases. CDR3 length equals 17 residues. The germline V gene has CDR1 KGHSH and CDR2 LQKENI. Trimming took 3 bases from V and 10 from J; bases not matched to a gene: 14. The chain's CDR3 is CASSPTRLAGRGPEQFF. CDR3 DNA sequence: TGTGCCAGCTCACCGACCAGACTAGCGGGAAGGGGACCCGAGCAGTTCTTC.

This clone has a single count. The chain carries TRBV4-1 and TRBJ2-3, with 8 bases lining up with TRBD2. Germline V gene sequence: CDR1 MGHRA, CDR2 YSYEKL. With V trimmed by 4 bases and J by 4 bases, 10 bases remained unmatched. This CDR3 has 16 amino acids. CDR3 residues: CASSPEGGGPPDTQYF. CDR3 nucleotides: TGCGCCAGCAGCCCAGAGGGCGGGGGGCCACCAGATACGCAGTATTTT.

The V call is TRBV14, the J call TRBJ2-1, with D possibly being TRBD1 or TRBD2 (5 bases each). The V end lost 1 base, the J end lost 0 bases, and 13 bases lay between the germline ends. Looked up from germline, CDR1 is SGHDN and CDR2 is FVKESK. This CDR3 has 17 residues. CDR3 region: CASSQAGLLSSYNEQFF. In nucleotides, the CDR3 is TGTGCCAGCAGCCAAGCGGGGCTCCTCAGCTCCTACAATGAGCAGTTCTTC.

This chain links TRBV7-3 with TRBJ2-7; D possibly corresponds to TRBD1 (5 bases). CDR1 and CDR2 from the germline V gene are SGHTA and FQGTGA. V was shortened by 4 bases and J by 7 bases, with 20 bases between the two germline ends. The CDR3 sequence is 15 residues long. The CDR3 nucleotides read TGTGCCAGCAGCTCCATTCAGGCTTCCGGACAAGAGCAGTACTTC. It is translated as CASSSIQASGQEQYF.

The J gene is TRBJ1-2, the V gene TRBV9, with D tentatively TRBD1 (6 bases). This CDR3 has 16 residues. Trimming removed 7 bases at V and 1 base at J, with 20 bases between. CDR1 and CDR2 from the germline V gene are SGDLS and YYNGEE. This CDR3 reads CASSRDTATVNYGYTF. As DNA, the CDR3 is TGTGCCAGCTCACGGGACACAGCGACAGTTAACTATGGCTACACCTTC.

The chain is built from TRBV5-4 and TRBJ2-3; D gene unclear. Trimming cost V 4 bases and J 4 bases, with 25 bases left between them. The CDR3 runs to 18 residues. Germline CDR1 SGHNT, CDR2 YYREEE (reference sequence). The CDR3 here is CASSLVAPLSRSADTQYF. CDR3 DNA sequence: TGTGCCAGCAGCCTCGTCGCCCCCCTGTCGAGGAGTGCAGATACGCAGTATTTT.

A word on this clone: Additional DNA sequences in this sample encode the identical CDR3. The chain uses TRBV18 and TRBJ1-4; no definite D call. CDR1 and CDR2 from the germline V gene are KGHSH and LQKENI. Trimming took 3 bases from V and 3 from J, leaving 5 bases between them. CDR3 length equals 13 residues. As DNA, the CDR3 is TGTGCCAGCTCACCTACGTCTAATGAAAAACTGTTTTTT. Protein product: CASSPTSNEKLFF.

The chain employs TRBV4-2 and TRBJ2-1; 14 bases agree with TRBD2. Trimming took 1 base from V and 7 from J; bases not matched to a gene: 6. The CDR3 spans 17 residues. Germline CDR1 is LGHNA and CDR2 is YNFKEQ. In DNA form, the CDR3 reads TGTGCCAGCAGCCAAGGTTCGACTAGCGGGAGGGATAATGAGCAGTTCTTC. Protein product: CASSQGSTSGRDNEQFF.

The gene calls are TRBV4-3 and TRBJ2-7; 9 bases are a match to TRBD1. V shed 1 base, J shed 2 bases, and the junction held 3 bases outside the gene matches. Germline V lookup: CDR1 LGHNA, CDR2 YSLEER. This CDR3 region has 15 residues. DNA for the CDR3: TGCGCCAGCAGCCAAGGGGGGGACAGGGCCTACGAGCAGTACTTC. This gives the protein CASSQGGDRAYEQYF.